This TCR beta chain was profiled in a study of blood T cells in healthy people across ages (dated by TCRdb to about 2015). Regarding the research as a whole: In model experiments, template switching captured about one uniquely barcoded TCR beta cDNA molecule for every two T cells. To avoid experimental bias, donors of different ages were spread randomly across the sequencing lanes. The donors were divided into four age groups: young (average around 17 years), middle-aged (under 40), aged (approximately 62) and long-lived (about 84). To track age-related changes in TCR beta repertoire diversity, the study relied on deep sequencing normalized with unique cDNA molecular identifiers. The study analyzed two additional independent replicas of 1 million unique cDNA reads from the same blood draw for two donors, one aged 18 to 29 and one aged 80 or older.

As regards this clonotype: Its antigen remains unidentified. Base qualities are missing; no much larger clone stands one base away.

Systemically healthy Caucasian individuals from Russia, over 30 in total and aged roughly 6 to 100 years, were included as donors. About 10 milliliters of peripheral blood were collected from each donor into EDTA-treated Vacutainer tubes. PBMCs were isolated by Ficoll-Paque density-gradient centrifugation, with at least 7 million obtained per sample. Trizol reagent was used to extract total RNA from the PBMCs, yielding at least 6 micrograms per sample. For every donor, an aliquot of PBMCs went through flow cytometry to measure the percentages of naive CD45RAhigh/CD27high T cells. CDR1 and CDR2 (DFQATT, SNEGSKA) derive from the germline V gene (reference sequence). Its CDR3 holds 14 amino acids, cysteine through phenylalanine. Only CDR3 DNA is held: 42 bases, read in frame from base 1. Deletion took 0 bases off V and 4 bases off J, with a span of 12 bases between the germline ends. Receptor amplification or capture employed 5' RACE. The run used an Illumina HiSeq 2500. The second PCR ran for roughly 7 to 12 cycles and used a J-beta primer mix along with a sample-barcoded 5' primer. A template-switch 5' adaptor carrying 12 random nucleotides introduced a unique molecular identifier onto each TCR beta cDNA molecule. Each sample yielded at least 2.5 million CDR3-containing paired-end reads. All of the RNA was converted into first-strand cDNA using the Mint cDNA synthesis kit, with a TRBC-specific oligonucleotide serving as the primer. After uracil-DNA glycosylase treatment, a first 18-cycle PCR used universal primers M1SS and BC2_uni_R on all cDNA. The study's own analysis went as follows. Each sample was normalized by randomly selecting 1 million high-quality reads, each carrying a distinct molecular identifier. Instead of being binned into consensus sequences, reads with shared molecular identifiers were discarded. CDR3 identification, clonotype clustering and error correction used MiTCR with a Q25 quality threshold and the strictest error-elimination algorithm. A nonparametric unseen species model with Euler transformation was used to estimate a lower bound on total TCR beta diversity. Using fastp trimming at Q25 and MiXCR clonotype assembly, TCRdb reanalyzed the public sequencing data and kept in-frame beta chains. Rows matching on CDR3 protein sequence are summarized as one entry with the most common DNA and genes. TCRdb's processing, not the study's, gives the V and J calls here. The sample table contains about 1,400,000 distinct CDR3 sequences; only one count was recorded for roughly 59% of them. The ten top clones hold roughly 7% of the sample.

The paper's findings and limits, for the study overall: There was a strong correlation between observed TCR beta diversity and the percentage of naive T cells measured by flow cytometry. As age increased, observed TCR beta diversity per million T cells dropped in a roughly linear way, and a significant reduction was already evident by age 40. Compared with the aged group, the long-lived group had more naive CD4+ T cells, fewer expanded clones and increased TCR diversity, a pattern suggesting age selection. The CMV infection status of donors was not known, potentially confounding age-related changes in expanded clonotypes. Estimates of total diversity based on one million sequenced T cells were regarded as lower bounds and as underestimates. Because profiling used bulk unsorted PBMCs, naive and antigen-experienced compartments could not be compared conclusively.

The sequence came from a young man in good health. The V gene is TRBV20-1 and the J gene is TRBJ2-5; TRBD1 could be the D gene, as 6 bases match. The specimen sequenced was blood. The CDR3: CSARDLGRGETQYF. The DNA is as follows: TGCAGTGCTAGAGATTTAGGCAGGGGAGAGACCCAGTACTTC.